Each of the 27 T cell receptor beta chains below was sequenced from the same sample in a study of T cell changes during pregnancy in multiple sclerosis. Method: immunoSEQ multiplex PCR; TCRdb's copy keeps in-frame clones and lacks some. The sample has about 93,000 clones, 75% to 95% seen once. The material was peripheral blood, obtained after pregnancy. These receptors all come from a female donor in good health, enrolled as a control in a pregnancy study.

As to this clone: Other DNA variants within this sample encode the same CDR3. CDR3: CASSLQGGGTGELFF. CDR3 nucleotide sequence: TGCGCCAGCAGCTTACAAGGGGGCGGCACCGGGGAGCTGTTTTTT. V usage is TRBV5-1 and J usage is TRBJ2-2; 7 positions match TRBD1. V shed 2 bases and J 4 bases; nucleotides not matched to a gene: 5. From germline, CDR1 is SGHRS and CDR2 YFSETQ. This CDR3 is built from 15 residues.

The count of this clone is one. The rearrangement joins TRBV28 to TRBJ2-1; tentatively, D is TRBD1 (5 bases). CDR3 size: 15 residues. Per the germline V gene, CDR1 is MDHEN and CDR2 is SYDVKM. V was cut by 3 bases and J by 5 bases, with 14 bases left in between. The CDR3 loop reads CASSFGRVGNNEQFF. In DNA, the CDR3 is TGTGCCAGCAGTTTTGGCAGGGTAGGGAACAATGAGCAGTTCTTC.

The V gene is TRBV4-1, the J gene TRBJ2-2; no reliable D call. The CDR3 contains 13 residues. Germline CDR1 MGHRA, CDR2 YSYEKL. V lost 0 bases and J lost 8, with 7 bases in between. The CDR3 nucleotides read TGCGCCAGCAGCCAAGAACTCATGGGGGAGCTGTTTTTT. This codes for CASSQELMGELFF.

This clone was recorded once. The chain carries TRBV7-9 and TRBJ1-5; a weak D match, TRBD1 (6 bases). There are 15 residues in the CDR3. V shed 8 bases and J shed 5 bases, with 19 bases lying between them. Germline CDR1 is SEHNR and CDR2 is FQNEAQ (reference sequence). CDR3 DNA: TGTGCCAGCCTTCCACAGGGAATAGGGGATCAGCCCCAGCATTTT. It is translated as CASLPQGIGDQPQHF. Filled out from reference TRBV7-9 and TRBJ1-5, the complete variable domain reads DTGVSQNPRHKITKRGQNVTFRCDPISEHNRLYWYRQTLGQGPEFLTYFQNEAQLEKSRLLSDRFSAERPKGSFSTLEIQRTEQGDSAMYLCASLPQGIGDQPQHFGDGTRLSIL.

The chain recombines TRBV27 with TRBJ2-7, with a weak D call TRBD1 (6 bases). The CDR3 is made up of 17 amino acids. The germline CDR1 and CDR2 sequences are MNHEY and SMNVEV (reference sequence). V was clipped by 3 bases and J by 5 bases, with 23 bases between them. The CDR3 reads CASSFRDPTGTVHEQYF. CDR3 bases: TGTGCCAGCAGTTTTAGGGACCCAACAGGGACCGTCCACGAGCAGTACTTC.

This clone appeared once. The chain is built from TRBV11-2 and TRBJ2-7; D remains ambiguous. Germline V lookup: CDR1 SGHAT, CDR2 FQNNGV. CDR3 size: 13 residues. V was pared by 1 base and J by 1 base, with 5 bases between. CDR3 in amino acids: CASSLGSSYEQYF. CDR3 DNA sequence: TGTGCCAGCAGCTTAGGCAGTTCCTACGAGCAGTACTTC.

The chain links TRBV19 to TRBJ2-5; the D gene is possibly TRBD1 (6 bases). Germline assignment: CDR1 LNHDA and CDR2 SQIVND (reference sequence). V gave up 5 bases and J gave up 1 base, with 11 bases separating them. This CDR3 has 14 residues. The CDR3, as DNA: TGTGCCAGTAGTCCACGACAGGCCCAAGAGACCCAGTACTTC. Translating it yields CASSPRQAQETQYF. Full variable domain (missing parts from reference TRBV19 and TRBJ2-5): DGGITQSPKYLFRKEGQNVTLSCEQNLNHDAMYWYRQDPGQGLRLIYYSQIVNDFQKGDIAEGYSVSREKKESFPLTVTSAQKNPTAFYLCASSPRQAQETQYFGPGTRLLVL.

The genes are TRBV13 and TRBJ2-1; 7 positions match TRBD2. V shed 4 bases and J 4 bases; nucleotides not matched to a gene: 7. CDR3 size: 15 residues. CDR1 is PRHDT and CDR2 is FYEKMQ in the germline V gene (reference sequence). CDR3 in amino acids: CASSSGTTTYNEQFF. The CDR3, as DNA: TGTGCCAGCAGCTCAGGGACTACGACTTACAATGAGCAGTTCTTC.

CDR3 coding DNA: TGTGCCAGTAGTCAACAGGGAAATAGCAATCAGCCCCAGCATTTT. Its translation is CASSQQGNSNQPQHF. The chain recombines TRBV19 with TRBJ1-5; D perhaps matches TRBD1 (6 bases). The germline CDR1 and CDR2 sequences are LNHDA and SQIVND (reference sequence). CDR3 length: 15 amino acids. Trimming removed 5 bases at V and 0 bases at J, with 11 bases between.

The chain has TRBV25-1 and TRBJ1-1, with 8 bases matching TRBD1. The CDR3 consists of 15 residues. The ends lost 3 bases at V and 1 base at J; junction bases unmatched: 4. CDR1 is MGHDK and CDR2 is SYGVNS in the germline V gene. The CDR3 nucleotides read TGTGCCAGCAGTGACCCCGGACAGGGGAACACTGAAGCTTTCTTT. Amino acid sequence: CASSDPGQGNTEAFF.

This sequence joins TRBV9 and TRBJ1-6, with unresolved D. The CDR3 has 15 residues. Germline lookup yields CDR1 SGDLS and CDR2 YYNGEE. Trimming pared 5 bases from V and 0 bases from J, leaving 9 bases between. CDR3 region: CASSITHSYNSPLHF. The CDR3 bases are TGTGCCAGCAGTATAACACACTCCTATAATTCACCCCTCCACTTT. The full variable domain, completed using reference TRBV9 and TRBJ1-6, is DSGVTQTPKHLITATGQRVTLRCSPRSGDLSVYWYQQSLDQGLQFLIQYYNGEERAKGNILERFSAQQFPDLHSELNLSSLELGDSALYFCASSITHSYNSPLHFGNGTRLTVT.

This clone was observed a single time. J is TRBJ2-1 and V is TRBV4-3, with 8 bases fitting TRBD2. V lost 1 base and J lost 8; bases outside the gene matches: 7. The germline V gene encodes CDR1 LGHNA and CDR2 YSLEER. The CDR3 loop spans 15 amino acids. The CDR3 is CASSQVAGGGYEQFF. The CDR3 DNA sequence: TGCGCCAGCAGCCAAGTCGCGGGGGGCGGGTATGAGCAGTTCTTC.

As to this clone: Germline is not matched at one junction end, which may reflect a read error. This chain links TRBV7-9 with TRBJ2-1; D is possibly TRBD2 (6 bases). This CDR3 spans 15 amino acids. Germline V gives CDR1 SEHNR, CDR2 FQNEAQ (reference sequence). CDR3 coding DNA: TGCGCCAGCAGCCCGCGACTAGGGATCTACAATGAGCAGTTCTTC. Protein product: CASSPRLGIYNEQFF.

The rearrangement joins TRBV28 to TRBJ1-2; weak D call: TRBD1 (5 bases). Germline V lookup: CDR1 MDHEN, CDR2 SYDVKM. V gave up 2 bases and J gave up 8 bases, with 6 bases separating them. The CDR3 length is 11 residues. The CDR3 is CASSLNRGYTF. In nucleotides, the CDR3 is TGTGCCAGCAGTTTAAACAGGGGCTACACCTTC.

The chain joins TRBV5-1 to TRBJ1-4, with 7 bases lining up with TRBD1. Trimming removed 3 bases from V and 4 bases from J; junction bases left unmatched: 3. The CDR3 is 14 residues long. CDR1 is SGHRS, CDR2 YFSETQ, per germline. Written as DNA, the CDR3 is TGCGCCAGCAGCTCGGGACAGAGTAATGAAAAACTGTTTTTT. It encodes CASSSGQSNEKLFF.

The CDR3 spells CASSLLSGSSYNSPLHF. DNA of the CDR3: TGTGCCAGCAGCTTACTGTCTGGGAGCTCCTATAATTCACCCCTCCACTTT. This chain uses TRBV7-9 with TRBJ1-6; D remains ambiguous. V was pared by 2 bases and J by 0 bases, with 11 bases between. The CDR3 consists of 17 residues. Germline V gene sequence: CDR1 SEHNR, CDR2 FQNEAQ (reference sequence).

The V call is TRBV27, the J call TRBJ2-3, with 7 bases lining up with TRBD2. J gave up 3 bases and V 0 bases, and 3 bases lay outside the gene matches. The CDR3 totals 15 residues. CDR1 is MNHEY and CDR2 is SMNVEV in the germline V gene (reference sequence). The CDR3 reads CASSLSRGVTDTQYF. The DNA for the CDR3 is TGTGCCAGCAGTTTATCTCGGGGGGTTACAGATACGCAGTATTTT.

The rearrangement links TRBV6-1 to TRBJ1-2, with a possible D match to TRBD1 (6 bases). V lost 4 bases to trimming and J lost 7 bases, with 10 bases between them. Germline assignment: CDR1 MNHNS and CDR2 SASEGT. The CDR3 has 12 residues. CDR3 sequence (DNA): TGTGCCAGCAGTGGTGGGGGCGTTGGCTACACCTTC. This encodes CASSGGGVGYTF.

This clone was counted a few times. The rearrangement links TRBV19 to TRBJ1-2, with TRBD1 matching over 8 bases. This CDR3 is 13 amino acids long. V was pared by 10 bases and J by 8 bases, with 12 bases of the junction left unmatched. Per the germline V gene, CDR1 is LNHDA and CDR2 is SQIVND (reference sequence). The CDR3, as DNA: TGTGCCACTCGACAGGGGCTGGTGCAAGGCTACACCTTC. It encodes CATRQGLVQGYTF.

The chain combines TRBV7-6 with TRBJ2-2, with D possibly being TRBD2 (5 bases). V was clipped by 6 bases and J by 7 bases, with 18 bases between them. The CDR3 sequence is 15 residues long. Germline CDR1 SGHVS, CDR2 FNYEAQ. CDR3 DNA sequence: TGTGCCAGCAGTTTGCTCGAGCGGTCCAGCGGGGAGCTGTTTTTT. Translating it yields CASSLLERSSGELFF.

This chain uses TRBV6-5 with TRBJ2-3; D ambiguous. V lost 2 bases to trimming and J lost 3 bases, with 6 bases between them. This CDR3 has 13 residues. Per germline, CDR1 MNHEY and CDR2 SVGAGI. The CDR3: CASSYRETDTQYF. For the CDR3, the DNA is TGTGCCAGCAGTTACCGAGAGACAGATACGCAGTATTTT.

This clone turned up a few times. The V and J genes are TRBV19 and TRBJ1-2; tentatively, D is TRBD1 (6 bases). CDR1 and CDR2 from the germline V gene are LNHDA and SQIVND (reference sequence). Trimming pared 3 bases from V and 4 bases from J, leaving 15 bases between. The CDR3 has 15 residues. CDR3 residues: CASSMDRGRGYGYTF. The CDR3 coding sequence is TGTGCCAGTAGTATGGATAGGGGCAGGGGCTATGGCTACACCTTC.

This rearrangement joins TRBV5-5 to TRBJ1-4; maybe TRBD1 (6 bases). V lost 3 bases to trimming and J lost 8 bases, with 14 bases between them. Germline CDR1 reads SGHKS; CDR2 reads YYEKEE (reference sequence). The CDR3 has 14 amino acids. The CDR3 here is CASSWDQGREKLFF. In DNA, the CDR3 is TGTGCCAGCAGCTGGGACCAGGGGCGAGAAAAACTGTTTTTT.

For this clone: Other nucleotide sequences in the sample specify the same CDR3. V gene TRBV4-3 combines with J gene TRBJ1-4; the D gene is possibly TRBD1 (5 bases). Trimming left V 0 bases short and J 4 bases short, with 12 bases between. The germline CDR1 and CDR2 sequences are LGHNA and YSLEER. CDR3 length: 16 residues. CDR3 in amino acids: CASSQDGGTNNEKLFF. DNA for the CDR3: TGCGCCAGCAGCCAAGATGGCGGGACCAATAATGAAAAACTGTTTTTT.

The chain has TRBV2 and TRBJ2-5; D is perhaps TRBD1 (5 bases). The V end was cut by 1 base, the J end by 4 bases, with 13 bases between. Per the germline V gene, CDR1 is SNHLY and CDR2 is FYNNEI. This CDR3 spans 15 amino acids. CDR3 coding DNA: TGTGCCAGCAGTGAAGGGGGAACAGGTGGAGAGACCCAGTACTTC. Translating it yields CASSEGGTGGETQYF.

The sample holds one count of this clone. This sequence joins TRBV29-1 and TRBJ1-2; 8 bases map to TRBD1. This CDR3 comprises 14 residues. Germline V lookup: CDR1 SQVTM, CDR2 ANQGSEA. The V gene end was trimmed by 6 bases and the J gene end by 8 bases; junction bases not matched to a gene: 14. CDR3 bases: TGCAGCGTAGACCGACAGGGGAACTACGGAGGCTACACCTTC. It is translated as CSVDRQGNYGGYTF.

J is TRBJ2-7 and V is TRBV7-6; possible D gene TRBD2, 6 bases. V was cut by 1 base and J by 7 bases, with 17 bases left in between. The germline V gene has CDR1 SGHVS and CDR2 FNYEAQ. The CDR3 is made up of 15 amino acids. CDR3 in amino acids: CASSLGAGSGGEQYF. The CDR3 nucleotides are TGTGCCAGCAGCTTAGGGGCGGGATCCGGGGGTGAGCAGTACTTC.